These 5 T cell receptor beta chains were sequenced from one sample in a study of post-analysis software for immune sequencing data. The study's findings and limits: TRBV5-6, TRBV5-1 and TRBV20-1 were among five TRBV segments more frequent in patients than controls.

These receptors have no identified antigens. Unique-molecular-identifier-tagged TCR beta cDNA libraries were used. A single record per CDR3 protein comes from TCRdb applying MiXCR to the PCR reads. The sample holds about 570,000 distinct CDR3 sequences, about a third seen once. Sequencing used blood. These receptors came from a girl under 18 with multiple sclerosis.

The V and J genes are TRBV9 and TRBJ1-1, with D possibly TRBD1 on 6 matching bases. CDR1 SGDLS and CDR2 YYNGEE come from the germline V gene. V was shortened by 3 bases and J by 10 bases, with 13 bases between the two germline ends. CDR3 size: 12 residues. The chain's CDR3 is CASSEGGDTAFF. The DNA for the CDR3 is TGTGCCAGCAGCGAAGGCGGGGACACAGCTTTCTTT.

The rearrangement uses TRBV5-1 and TRBJ1-2; perhaps TRBD1 as D (6 bases). V was pared by 5 bases and J by 6 bases, with 8 bases between. Germline CDR1 SGHRS, CDR2 YFSETQ. This CDR3 spans 11 amino acids. Here the CDR3 reads CASRDSHGYTF. The CDR3 region has the DNA TGCGCCAGCAGGGACAGTCATGGCTACACCTTC.

This clonotype was counted at least ten times. The chain employs TRBV20-1 and TRBJ1-5; D unresolved. With 0 bases removed from V and 7 bases from J, the gap between germline ends came to 10 bases. This CDR3 comprises 13 residues. Germline lookup yields CDR1 DFQATT and CDR2 SNEGSKA (reference sequence). The DNA of the CDR3 is TGCAGTGCTAGAGAGGCTCCATCCCAGCCCCAGCATTTT. It is translated as CSAREAPSQPQHF.

This clonotype has a count of ten or more. The chain joins TRBV5-6 to TRBJ2-7, with 7 bases aligning to TRBD1. Germline V gene data show CDR1 as SGHDT and CDR2 as YYEEEE. The J segment lost 3 bases and the V segment lost 4 bases, leaving 4 bases of the junction unmatched. This CDR3 is built from 13 residues. The CDR3 is CASSPTGLYEQYF. CDR3 coding DNA: TGTGCCAGCAGCCCGACAGGGCTCTACGAGCAGTACTTC.

This clonotype was counted only a few times. This chain joins TRBV20-1 and TRBJ2-1; 8 bases map to TRBD1. Per germline, CDR1 DFQATT and CDR2 SNEGSKA (reference sequence). The CDR3 spans 13 residues. With V trimmed by 6 bases and J by 8 bases, 9 bases remained unmatched. CDR3 amino acids: CSAPRGQLDEQFF. Written as DNA, the CDR3 is TGCAGTGCCCCCAGGGGGCAGTTGGATGAGCAGTTCTTC.